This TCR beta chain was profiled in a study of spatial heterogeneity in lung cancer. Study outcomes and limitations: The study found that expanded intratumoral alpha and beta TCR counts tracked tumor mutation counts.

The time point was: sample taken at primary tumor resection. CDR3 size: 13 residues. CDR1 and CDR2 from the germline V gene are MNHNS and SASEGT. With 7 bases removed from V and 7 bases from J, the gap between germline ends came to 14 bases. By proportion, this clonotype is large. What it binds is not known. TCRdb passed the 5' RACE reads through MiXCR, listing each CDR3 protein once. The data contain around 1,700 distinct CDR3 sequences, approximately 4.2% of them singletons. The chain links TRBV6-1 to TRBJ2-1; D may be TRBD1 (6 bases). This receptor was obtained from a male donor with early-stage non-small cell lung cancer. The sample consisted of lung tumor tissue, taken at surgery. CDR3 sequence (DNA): TGTGCCAGCATCAAGGGACAAACGAATGAGCAGTTCTTC. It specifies CASIKGQTNEQFF.